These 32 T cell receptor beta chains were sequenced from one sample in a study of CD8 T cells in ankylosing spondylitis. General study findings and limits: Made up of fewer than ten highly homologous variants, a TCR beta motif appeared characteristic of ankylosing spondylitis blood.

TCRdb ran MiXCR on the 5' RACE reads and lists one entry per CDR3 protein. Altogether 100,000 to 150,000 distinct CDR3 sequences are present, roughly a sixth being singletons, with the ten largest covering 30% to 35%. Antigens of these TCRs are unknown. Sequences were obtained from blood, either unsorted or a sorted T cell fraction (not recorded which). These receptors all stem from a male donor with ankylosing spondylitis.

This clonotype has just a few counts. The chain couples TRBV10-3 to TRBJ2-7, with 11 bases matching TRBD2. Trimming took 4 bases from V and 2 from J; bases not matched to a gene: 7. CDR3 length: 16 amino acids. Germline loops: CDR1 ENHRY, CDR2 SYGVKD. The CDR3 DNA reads TGTGCCATCAGTGTACTAGCGGGAGACGGGGCCTACGAGCAGTACTTC. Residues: CAISVLAGDGAYEQYF.

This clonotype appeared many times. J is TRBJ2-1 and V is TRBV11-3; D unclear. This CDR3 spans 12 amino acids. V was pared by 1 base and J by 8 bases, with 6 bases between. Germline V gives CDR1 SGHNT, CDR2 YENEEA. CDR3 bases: TGTGCCAGCAGCTTAGGTTTCCATGAGCAGTTCTTC. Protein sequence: CASSLGFHEQFF.

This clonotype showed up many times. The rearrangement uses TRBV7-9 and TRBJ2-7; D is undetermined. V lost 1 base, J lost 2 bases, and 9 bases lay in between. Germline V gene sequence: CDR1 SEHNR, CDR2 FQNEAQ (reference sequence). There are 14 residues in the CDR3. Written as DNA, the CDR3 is TGTGCCAGCAGCTTAGTTGGAGAAACCTACGAGCAGTACTTC. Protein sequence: CASSLVGETYEQYF. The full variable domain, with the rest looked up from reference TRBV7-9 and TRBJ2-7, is DTGVSQNPRHKITKRGQNVTFRCDPISEHNRLYWYRQTLGQGPEFLTYFQNEAQLEKSRLLSDRFSAERPKGSFSTLEIQRTEQGDSAMYLCASSLVGETYEQYFGPGTRLTVT.

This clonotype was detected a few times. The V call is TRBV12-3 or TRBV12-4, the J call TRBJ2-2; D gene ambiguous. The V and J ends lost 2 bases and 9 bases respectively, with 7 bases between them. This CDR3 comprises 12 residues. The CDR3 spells CASSLSIRELFF. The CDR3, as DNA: TGTGCCAGCAGTTTAAGTATTCGGGAGCTGTTTTTT.

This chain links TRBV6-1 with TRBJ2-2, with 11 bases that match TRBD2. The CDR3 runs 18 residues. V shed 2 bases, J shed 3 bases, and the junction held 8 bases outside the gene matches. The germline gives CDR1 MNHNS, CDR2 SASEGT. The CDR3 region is CASSEFPTSGIYTGELFF. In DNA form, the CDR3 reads TGTGCCAGCAGTGAATTCCCGACTAGCGGGATTTACACCGGGGAGCTGTTTTTT.

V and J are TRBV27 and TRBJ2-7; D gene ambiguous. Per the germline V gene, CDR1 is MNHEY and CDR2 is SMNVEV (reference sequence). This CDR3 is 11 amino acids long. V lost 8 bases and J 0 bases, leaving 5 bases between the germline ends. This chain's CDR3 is CASFSSYEQYF. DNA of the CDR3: TGTGCCAGCTTCAGCTCCTACGAGCAGTACTTC.

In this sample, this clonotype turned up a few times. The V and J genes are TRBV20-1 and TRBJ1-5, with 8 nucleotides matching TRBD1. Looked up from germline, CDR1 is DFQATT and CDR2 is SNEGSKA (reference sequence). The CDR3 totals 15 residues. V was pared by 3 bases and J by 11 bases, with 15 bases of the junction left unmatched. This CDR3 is CSASPLDRVVVAQHF. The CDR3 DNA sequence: TGCAGTGCTAGCCCCCTGGACAGGGTGGTCGTGGCCCAGCATTTT.

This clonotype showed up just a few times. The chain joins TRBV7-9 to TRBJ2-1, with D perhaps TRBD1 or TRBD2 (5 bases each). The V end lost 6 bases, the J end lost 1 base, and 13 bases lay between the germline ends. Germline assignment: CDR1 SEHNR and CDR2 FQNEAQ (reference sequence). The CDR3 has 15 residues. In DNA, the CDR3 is TGTGCCAGCAGGTCGGATGGGGGTTCCTACAATGAGCAGTTCTTC. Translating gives CASRSDGGSYNEQFF.

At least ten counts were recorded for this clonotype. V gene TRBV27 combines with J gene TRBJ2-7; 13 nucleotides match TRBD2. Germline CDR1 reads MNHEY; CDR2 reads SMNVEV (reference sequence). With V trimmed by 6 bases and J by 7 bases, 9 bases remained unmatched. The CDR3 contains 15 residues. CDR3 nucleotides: TGTGCCAGCAGCCGCCCAACTAGCGGGAGGGATGAGCAGTACTTC. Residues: CASSRPTSGRDEQYF.

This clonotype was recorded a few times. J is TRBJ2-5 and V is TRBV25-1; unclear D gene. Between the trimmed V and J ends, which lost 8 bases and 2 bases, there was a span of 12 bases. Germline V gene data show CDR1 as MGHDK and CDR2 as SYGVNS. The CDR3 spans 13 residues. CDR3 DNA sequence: TGTGCCAGCCGCTTATACGGGCAAGAGACCCAGTACTTC. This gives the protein CASRLYGQETQYF.

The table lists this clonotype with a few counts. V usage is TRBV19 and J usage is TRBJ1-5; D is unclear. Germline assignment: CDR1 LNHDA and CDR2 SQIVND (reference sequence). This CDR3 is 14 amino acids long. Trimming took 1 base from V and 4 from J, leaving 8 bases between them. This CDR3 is CASSIGTANQPQHF. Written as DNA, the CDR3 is TGTGCCAGTAGTATAGGTACAGCTAATCAGCCCCAGCATTTT.

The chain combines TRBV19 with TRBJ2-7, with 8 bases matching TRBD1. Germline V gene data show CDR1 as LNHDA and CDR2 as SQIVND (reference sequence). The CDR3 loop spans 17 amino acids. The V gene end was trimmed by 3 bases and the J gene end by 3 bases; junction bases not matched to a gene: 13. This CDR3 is CASSIGPWTGSNYEQYF. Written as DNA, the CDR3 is TGTGCCAGTAGTATCGGGCCCTGGACAGGGAGTAACTACGAGCAGTACTTC.

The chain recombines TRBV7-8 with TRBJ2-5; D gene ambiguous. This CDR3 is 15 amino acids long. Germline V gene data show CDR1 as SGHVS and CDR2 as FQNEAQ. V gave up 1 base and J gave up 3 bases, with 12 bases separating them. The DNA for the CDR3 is TGTGCCAGCAGCTTAGTGTATTACAGTAAAGAGACCCAGTACTTC. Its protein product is CASSLVYYSKETQYF.

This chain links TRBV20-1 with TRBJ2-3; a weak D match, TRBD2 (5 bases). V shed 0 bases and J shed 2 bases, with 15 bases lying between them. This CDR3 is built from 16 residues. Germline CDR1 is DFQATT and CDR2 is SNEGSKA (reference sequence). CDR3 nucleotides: TGCAGTGCTAGAGACCATAGGAGCGGCTCCACAGATACGCAGTATTTT. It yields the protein CSARDHRSGSTDTQYF.

CDR3 amino acids: CSARHSGSGYEQYF. The CDR3 bases are TGCAGTGCTAGACATAGCGGGAGCGGGTACGAGCAGTACTTC. J is TRBJ2-7 and V is TRBV20-1; TRBD2 agrees at 9 bases. Germline-derived CDR1 and CDR2 are DFQATT and SNEGSKA (reference sequence). This CDR3 spans 14 amino acids. V shed 2 bases and J 4 bases; nucleotides not matched to a gene: 6.

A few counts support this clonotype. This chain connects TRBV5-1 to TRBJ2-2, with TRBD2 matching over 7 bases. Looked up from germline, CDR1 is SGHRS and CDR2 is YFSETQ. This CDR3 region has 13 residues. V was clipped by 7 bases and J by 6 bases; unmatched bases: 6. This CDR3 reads CASRLAGAGELFF. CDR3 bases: TGCGCCAGCCGACTAGCCGGAGCCGGGGAGCTGTTTTTT.

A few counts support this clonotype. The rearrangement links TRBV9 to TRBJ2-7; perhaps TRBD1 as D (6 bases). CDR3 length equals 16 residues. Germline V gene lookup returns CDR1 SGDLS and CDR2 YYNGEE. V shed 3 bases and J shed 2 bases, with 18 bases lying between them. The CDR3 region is CASSANRVSTTYEQYF. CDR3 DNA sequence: TGTGCCAGCAGCGCTAACAGGGTTTCGACTACCTACGAGCAGTACTTC.

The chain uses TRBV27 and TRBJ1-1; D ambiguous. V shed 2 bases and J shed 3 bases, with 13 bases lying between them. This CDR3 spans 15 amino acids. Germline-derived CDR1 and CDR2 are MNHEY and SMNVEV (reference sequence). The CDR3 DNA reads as TGTGCCAGCAGTTTAAGTAATGTCGCGTACACTGAAGCTTTCTTT. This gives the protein CASSLSNVAYTEAFF.

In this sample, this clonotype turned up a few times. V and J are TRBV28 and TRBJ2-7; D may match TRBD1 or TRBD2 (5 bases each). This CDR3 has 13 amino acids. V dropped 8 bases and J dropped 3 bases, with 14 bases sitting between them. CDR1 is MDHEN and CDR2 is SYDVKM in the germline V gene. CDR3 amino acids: CASGPGTNYEQYF. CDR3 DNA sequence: TGTGCCAGCGGCCCCGGGACCAACTACGAGCAGTACTTC.

The CDR3 region has the DNA TGCAGTGCTAGAGTAACTGATAGCAATCAGCCCCAGCATTTT. Translated: CSARVTDSNQPQHF. The chain is built from TRBV20-1 and TRBJ1-5; D gene unclear. The V end lost 1 base, the J end lost 0 bases, and 7 bases lay between the germline ends. The germline gives CDR1 DFQATT, CDR2 SNEGSKA (reference sequence). CDR3 length equals 14 residues.

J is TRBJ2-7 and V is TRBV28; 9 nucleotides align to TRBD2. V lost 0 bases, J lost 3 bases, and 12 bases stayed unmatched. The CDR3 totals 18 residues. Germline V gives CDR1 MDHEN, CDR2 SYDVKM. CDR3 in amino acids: CASSLWPLVAGAGYEQYF. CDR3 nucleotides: TGTGCCAGCAGTTTATGGCCCTTGGTAGCGGGAGCCGGCTACGAGCAGTACTTC. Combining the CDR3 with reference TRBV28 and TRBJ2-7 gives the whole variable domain DVKVTQSSRYLVKRTGEKVFLECVQDMDHENMFWYRQDPGLGLRLIYFSYDVKMKEKGDIPEGYSVSREKKERFSLILESASTNQTSMYLCASSLWPLVAGAGYEQYFGPGTRLTVT.

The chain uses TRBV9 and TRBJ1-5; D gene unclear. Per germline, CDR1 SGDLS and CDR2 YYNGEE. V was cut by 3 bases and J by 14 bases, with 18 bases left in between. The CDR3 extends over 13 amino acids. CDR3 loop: CASSAFPMGPEHF. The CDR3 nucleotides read TGTGCCAGCAGCGCATTCCCCATGGGCCCCGAGCATTTT. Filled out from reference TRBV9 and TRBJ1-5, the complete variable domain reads DSGVTQTPKHLITATGQRVTLRCSPRSGDLSVYWYQQSLDQGLQFLIQYYNGEERAKGNILERFSAQQFPDLHSELNLSSLELGDSALYFCASSAFPMGPEHFGDGTRLSIL.

For the CDR3, the DNA is TGCGCCAGCAGCTCAGGACTAGCGGGAGGGAGGAATGAGCAGTTCTTC. Its translation: CASSSGLAGGRNEQFF. This chain links TRBV4-1 with TRBJ2-1; 15 bases map to TRBD2. The CDR3 spans 16 residues. Losses at the gene ends were 5 bases for V and 7 bases for J; bases not matched to a gene: 6. Germline V lookup: CDR1 MGHRA, CDR2 YSYEKL.

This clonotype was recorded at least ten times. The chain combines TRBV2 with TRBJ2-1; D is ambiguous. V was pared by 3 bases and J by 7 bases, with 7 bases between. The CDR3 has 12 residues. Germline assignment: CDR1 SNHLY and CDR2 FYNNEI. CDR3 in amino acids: CASSELGNEQFF. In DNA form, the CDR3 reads TGTGCCAGCAGTGAGTTGGGAAATGAGCAGTTCTTC.

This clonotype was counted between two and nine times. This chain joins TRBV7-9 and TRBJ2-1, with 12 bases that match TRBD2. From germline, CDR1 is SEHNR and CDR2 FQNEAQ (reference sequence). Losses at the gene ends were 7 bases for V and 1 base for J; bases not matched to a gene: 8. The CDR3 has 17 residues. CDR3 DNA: TGTGCCAGCATCCGACTAGCGGGAGTCGTTTCCTACAATGAGCAGTTCTTC. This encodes CASIRLAGVVSYNEQFF.

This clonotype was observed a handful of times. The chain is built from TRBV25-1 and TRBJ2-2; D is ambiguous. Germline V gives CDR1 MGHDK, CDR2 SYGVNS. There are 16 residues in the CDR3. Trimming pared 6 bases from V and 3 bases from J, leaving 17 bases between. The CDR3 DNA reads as TGTGCCAGCAGAGGTAGCCCGGACCAATACACCGGGGAGCTGTTTTTT. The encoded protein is CASRGSPDQYTGELFF.

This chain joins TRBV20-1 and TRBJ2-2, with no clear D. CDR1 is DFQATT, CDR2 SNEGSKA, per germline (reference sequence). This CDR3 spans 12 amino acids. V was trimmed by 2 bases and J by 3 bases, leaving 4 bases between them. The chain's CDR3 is CSARLYTGELFF. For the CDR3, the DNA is TGCAGTGCTAGACTTTACACCGGGGAGCTGTTTTTT.

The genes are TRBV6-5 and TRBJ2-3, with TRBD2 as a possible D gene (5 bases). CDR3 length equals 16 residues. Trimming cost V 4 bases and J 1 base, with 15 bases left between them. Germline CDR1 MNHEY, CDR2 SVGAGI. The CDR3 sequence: CASSFGIAVGTDTQYF. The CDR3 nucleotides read TGTGCCAGCAGTTTCGGGATCGCGGTGGGCACAGATACGCAGTATTTT.

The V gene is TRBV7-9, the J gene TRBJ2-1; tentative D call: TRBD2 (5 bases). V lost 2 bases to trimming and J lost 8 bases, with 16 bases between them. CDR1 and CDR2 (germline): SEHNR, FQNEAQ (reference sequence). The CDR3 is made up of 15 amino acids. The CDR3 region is CASSLSGLAWYEQFF. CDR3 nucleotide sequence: TGTGCCAGCAGCTTAAGTGGTCTAGCATGGTATGAGCAGTTCTTC. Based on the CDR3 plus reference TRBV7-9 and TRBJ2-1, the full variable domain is DTGVSQNPRHKITKRGQNVTFRCDPISEHNRLYWYRQTLGQGPEFLTYFQNEAQLEKSRLLSDRFSAERPKGSFSTLEIQRTEQGDSAMYLCASSLSGLAWYEQFFGPGTRLTVL.

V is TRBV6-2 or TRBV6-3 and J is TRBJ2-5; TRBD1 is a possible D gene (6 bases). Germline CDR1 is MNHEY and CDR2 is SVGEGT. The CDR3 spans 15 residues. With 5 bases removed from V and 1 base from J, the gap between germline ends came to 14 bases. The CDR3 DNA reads TGTGCCAGCAGTCTCCTTGACAGGATCCAAGAGACCCAGTACTTC. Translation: CASSLLDRIQETQYF.

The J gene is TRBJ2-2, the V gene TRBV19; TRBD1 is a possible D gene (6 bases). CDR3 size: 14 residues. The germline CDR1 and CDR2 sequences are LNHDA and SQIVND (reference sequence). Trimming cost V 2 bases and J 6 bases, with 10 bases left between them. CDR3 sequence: CASSIQGTAGELFF. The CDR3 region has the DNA TGTGCCAGTAGTATACAGGGGACCGCCGGGGAGCTGTTTTTT.

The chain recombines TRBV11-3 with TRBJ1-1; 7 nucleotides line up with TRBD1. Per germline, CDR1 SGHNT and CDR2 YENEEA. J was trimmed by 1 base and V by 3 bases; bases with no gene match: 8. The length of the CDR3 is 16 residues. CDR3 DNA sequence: TGTGCCAGCAGCTTCTATCACGGGACAGCGAACACTGAAGCTTTCTTT. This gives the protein CASSFYHGTANTEAFF.